This section outlines one TCR beta chain sequence together with its context. Its antigen is unknown. The CDR3 is made up of 14 amino acids. Looked up from germline, CDR1 is SQVTM and CDR2 is ANQGSEA. J was trimmed by 2 bases and V by 4 bases; bases with no gene match: 2. TCRdb reanalysed the reads using MiXCR and keeps one entry per CDR3 protein. Altogether approximately 730,000 distinct CDR3 sequences are present, around a third being singletons, with the ten largest covering 18%. This sample is part of a study of T cell repertoires in cytomegalovirus infection. Study results and caveats: In two of eight donors, the top clonotype was HLA-C-restricted CMV-specific. Accumulated public TCR beta family frequency recognized individuals carrying CMV together with the relevant HLA.

This chain connects TRBV29-1 to TRBJ2-3, with TRBD2 matching 11 bases. The receptor's source is a human donor in good health (CMV status not recorded). Some clones in this sample may be carry-over from other donors' samples. The material was cultured PBMCs, obtained from culture after CMV antigen stimulation. The CDR3 nucleotides are TGCAGCGTTGCACTAGCGGGGGACACAGATACGCAGTATTTT. This encodes CSVALAGDTDTQYF.